Listed here are 6 T cell receptor beta chains from one sample, sequenced in a study of T cells in localized non-small cell lung cancer. Data came from immunoSEQ multiplex PCR; TCRdb stores just in-frame clones and leaves some out. Here the sample spans about 47,000 clones, about 88% being singletons. The material sequenced was PBMCs, taken before any cancer treatment. The origin of the receptors is a man aged 35-75 years with stage II lung adenocarcinoma.

The V gene is TRBV5-1, the J gene TRBJ1-6; D not certain. CDR3 length equals 14 residues. Germline V gene lookup returns CDR1 SGHRS and CDR2 YFSETQ. V dropped 0 bases and J dropped 2 bases, with 3 bases sitting between them. The DNA of the CDR3 is TGCGCCAGCAGCTTGGCAGCCTATAATTCACCCCTCCACTTT. Protein sequence: CASSLAAYNSPLHF.

With regard to this clone: A read error may account for a junction end that differs from germline. This chain links TRBV5-8 with TRBJ2-6, with TRBD1 matching over 7 bases. The germline V gene encodes CDR1 SGHTS and CDR2 YDEGEE. The CDR3 contains 16 residues. The CDR3 DNA is TGTGCCAGCAGCTCTCACAGGGGATACGGGGCCAACATCCTGACTTTC. It yields the protein CASSSHRGYGANILTF.

V usage is TRBV19 and J usage is TRBJ1-1; weak D call: TRBD1 (5 bases). CDR1 is LNHDA, CDR2 SQIVND, per germline (reference sequence). CDR3 length: 16 amino acids. With 7 bases removed from V and 0 bases from J, the gap between germline ends came to 18 bases. The CDR3 region has the DNA TGTGCCAGTATCCCCCCAAGGGGCAGCCTGAACACTGAAGCTTTCTTT. This gives the protein CASIPPRGSLNTEAFF.

The rearrangement uses TRBV6-5 and TRBJ1-1; a weak D match, TRBD1 (6 bases). There are 14 residues in the CDR3. Trimming took off 4 bases at V and 1 base at J, with 10 bases between the two ends. Germline CDR1 MNHEY, CDR2 SVGAGI. The CDR3 DNA is TGTGCCAGCAGTTTTTCGGGGGCGAACACTGAAGCTTTCTTT. Encoded protein: CASSFSGANTEAFF.

The rearrangement uses TRBV10-3 and TRBJ1-1; D perhaps matches TRBD1 (5 bases). The V end was cut by 9 bases, the J end by 4 bases, with 15 bases between. The CDR3 has 13 amino acids. Germline-derived CDR1 and CDR2 are ENHRY and SYGVKD. The CDR3 coding sequence is TGTGCCATTCGTGGGGGAGGAGTCACTGAAGCTTTCTTT. Its protein product is CAIRGGGVTEAFF.

This clone was observed a handful of times. V gene TRBV7-8 combines with J gene TRBJ2-7; TRBD1 might be the D (5 bases). Trimming cost V 1 base and J 6 bases, with 13 bases left between them. The CDR3 has 14 amino acids. Per germline, CDR1 SGHVS and CDR2 FQNEAQ. CDR3 residues: CASSLDTMGLEQYF. The CDR3 region has the DNA TGTGCCAGCAGCTTAGACACCATGGGGCTCGAGCAGTACTTC.